This T cell receptor (beta chain) was sequenced in a study of shared clonotypes between healthy human individuals. About the research overall: The study used three CD4 naive, three CD4 memory, two CD8 naive and one CD8 memory plate per donor.

Deletions cut 0 bases from V and 5 bases from J, with 17 bases between. CDR1 and CDR2 (germline): SGHRS, YFSETQ. There are 16 residues in the CDR3. Healthy and HIV-negative, the adult donors had no recent acute infections or vaccinations. Splitting the CD4+ cells yielded a CD45RA+ naive subset and a CD45RA-negative memory subset. Data came from immunoSEQ multiplex PCR; TCRdb stores just in-frame clones and leaves some out. The repertoire holds about 1.1 million clones, with approximately 78% as singletons. The material sequenced was memory CD4+ T cells from PBMCs. Subset of the sample: CD45RA-negative fraction. The receptor was derived from a man younger than 35 in good health. Some clones in this sample may be carry-over from other donors' samples. The V call is TRBV5-1, the J call TRBJ1-1; D remains unclear. The CDR3, as DNA: TGCGCCAGCAGCTTGGGAGGGAGCGCGGGTGGGACTGAAGCTTTCTTT. It codes for CASSLGGSAGGTEAFF.